Below, 29 T cell receptor beta chains from the same sample are listed, as sequenced in a study of spatial heterogeneity in lung cancer. Time point noted: blood at routine non-recurrence follow-up after resection. Whole RNA was taken from tumor, nontumor lung or frozen PBMC; it was then sequenced unsorted. TCRdb processed the 5' RACE reads anew with MiXCR; each CDR3 protein has one entry. In the table there are fewer than 55,000 distinct CDR3 sequences, around 7% of which are singletons. Sample: PBMCs, taken at follow-up. These receptors were taken from a female donor with early-stage non-small cell lung cancer.

This chain joins TRBV25-1 and TRBJ1-1; D call uncertain. This CDR3 spans 15 amino acids. V gave up 2 bases and J gave up 5 bases, with 15 bases separating them. In germline, CDR1 is MGHDK, CDR2 SYGVNS. As DNA, the CDR3 is TGTGCCAGCAGTGAACACACGGGCGATAGGACTGAAGCTTTCTTT. This translates into CASSEHTGDRTEAFF.

Concerning this clonotype itself: A much larger clone differs from this one at a single base, so this may be a read error. The chain uses TRBV30 and TRBJ2-7; no clear D gene. The CDR3 runs 13 residues. In germline, CDR1 is GTSNPN, CDR2 SVGIG (reference sequence). The CDR3: CAWSVNRPYEHYF. The CDR3 DNA is TGTGCCTGGAGTGTAAACCGACCCTACGAGCACTACTTC.

This clonotype was recorded at least ten times. V is TRBV28 and J is TRBJ2-2; D gene ambiguous. V was clipped by 6 bases and J by 7 bases, with 12 bases between them. Germline values: CDR1 MDHEN, CDR2 SYDVKM. The CDR3 covers 13 residues. CDR3: CASSPRRNGELFF. DNA of the CDR3: TGTGCCAGCAGCCCGCGAAGGAACGGGGAGCTGTTTTTT.

This clonotype has at least ten counts. The chain combines TRBV20-1 with TRBJ1-1, with D tentatively TRBD1 (6 bases). Germline V lookup: CDR1 DFQATT, CDR2 SNEGSKA (reference sequence). The CDR3 consists of 15 residues. V lost 5 bases, J lost 1 base, and 17 bases lay in between. CDR3 loop: CSAPAAGATNTEAFF. In nucleotides, the CDR3 is TGCAGTGCTCCCGCGGCGGGGGCCACGAACACTGAAGCTTTCTTT.

This clonotype has just a few counts. The V and J genes are TRBV7-2 and TRBJ2-7; TRBD2 is a possible D gene (6 bases). Per germline, CDR1 SGHTA and CDR2 FQGNSA. The V and J ends lost 2 bases and 2 bases respectively, with 19 bases between them. The CDR3 covers 17 residues. CDR3 sequence: CASSLQLGTPDPYEQYF. CDR3 nucleotide sequence: TGTGCCAGCAGCTTACAGCTCGGGACTCCGGACCCCTACGAGCAGTACTTC.

This clonotype was picked up a small number of times. V and J are TRBV10-2 and TRBJ1-2; 8 bases match TRBD1. The CDR3 totals 15 residues. V dropped 5 bases and J dropped 4; count of bases not matched to a gene: 9. Germline loops: CDR1 WSHSY, CDR2 SAAADI. The CDR3 protein is CASSHTDRAGYGYTF. CDR3 nucleotide sequence: TGCGCCAGCAGTCACACGGACAGGGCGGGCTATGGCTACACCTTC.

This clonotype was recorded at least ten times. V gene TRBV2 combines with J gene TRBJ2-5; TRBD2 might be the D (5 bases). Germline assignment: CDR1 SNHLY and CDR2 FYNNEI. The CDR3 has 14 residues. V lost 4 bases and J 3 bases, leaving 12 bases between the germline ends. For the CDR3, the DNA is TGTGCCAGCAGTGGGACTGTGACTGAAGAGACCCAGTACTTC. Protein sequence: CASSGTVTEETQYF.

V is TRBV5-4 and J is TRBJ1-4; D remains ambiguous. This CDR3 region has 15 residues. The V end was cut by 1 base, the J end by 5 bases, with 12 bases between. Germline CDR1 SGHNT, CDR2 YYREEE (reference sequence). The CDR3 reads CASSLTRAENEKLFF. In DNA form, the CDR3 reads TGTGCCAGCAGCTTGACGAGGGCGGAGAATGAAAAACTGTTTTTT.

A word on this clonotype: A much larger clonotype is one base distant, so this may be a read error. The V and J genes are TRBV4-3 and TRBJ2-7; D may be TRBD2 (6 bases). Germline V gives CDR1 LGHNA, CDR2 YSLEER. The V and J ends lost 4 bases and 9 bases respectively, with 25 bases between them. The CDR3 runs 16 residues. CDR3: CASSPTVLLAPGAQYF. DNA for the CDR3: TGCGCCAGCAGCCCCACTGTCTTGCTAGCGCCCGGCGCGCAGTACTTC.

This clonotype was seen only a few times. The genes are TRBV5-1 and TRBJ2-5; weak D call: TRBD1 (5 bases). The CDR3 covers 14 residues. V was shortened by 0 bases and J by 2 bases, with 8 bases between the two germline ends. Germline loops: CDR1 SGHRS, CDR2 YFSETQ. The CDR3 sequence is CASSLEGPQETQYF. CDR3 DNA sequence: TGCGCCAGCAGCTTGGAGGGGCCTCAAGAGACCCAGTACTTC.

This rearrangement joins TRBV3-1 to TRBJ1-5, with D perhaps matching TRBD2 (6 bases). The J call is uncertain, as TRBJ2-3 better fits the DNA end. The germline V gene has CDR1 LGHDT and CDR2 YNNKEL (reference sequence). The CDR3 is 17 amino acids. The CDR3 DNA reads TGTGCCAGCAGCCAAGAACGCCAGGTGGGAGGCAATCAGCCCCAGTATTTT. Encoded protein: CASSQERQVGGNQPQYF.

This clonotype was seen more than once but under ten times. The V gene is TRBV12-3 or TRBV12-4, the J gene TRBJ1-1; 8 bases align to TRBD1. V shed 1 base, J shed 0 bases, and the junction held 7 bases outside the gene matches. The CDR3 contains 17 residues. In DNA, the CDR3 is TGTGCCAGCAGTTTAGGGGGACAGGCAACCATGAACACTGAAGCTTTCTTT. This gives the protein CASSLGGQATMNTEAFF.

This chain joins TRBV6-5 and TRBJ2-7; TRBD2 might be the D (7 bases). V was cut by 0 bases and J by 3 bases, with 9 bases left in between. The CDR3 sequence is 14 residues long. Germline loops: CDR1 MNHEY, CDR2 SVGAGI. The CDR3 protein is CASSYSRGGYEQYF. The CDR3 DNA is TGTGCCAGCAGTTACTCGAGGGGGGGCTACGAGCAGTACTTC.

This clonotype was detected ten times or more. V usage is TRBV18 and J usage is TRBJ2-5; D is uncertain. V was pared by 3 bases and J by 2 bases, with 7 bases between. The CDR3 length is 13 residues. CDR1 is KGHSH, CDR2 LQKENI, per germline. The CDR3 DNA reads TGTGCCAGCTCACCCCGGCAGCAAGAGACCCAGTACTTC. Translated: CASSPRQQETQYF.

This clonotype occurred a few times. The V call is TRBV4-1, the J call TRBJ1-2; D is unresolved. Trimming left V 1 base short and J 4 bases short, with 7 bases between. Germline-derived CDR1 and CDR2 are MGHRA and YSYEKL. The CDR3 runs 13 residues. The CDR3 DNA is TGCGCCAGCAGCCAAGTGGCAGCCTATGGCTACACCTTC. Translation: CASSQVAAYGYTF.

This clonotype appeared a few times. The CDR3 DNA follows: TGTGCCAGCAGCCCCTATTCCGGACTGGGGGGCACTGAAGCTTTCTTT. Residues: CASSPYSGLGGTEAFF. This rearrangement joins TRBV7-6 to TRBJ1-1; possible D gene TRBD1, 5 bases. The V gene lost 5 bases and the J gene lost 4 bases, with 20 bases spanning the gap. In germline, CDR1 is SGHVS, CDR2 FNYEAQ. CDR3 length: 16 residues. Using reference TRBV7-6 and TRBJ1-1 for the parts outside the CDR3, the full variable domain is GAGVSQSPRYKVTKRGQDVALRCDPISGHVSLYWYRQALGQGPEFLTYFNYEAQQDKSGLPNDRFSAERPEGSISTLTIQRTEQRDSAMYRCASSPYSGLGGTEAFFGQGTRLTVV.

This clonotype was counted only a few times. This sequence joins TRBV10-3 and TRBJ1-5; 9 nucleotides agree with TRBD1. Germline V gene lookup returns CDR1 ENHRY and CDR2 SYGVKD. The CDR3 is made up of 15 amino acids. V dropped 3 bases and J dropped 5; count of bases not matched to a gene: 5. The CDR3 reads CAISDSDRGYQPQHF. DNA of the CDR3: TGTGCCATCAGTGATTCCGACAGGGGGTATCAGCCCCAGCATTTT.

At least ten counts were recorded for this clonotype. The chain recombines TRBV6-1 with TRBJ1-1, with a possible D match to TRBD1 (5 bases). The CDR3 has 13 residues. Looked up from germline, CDR1 is MNHNS and CDR2 is SASEGT. V was pared by 8 bases and J by 6 bases, with 16 bases between. The CDR3 region has the DNA TGTGCCAGCCCCCGGGACTCTAGCTCTGAAGCTTTCTTT. It is translated as CASPRDSSSEAFF.

This clonotype has ten or more counts. Here the CDR3 reads CSARFGDYTF. Here the CDR3 DNA reads TGCAGTGCTAGATTTGGTGACTACACCTTC. This chain connects TRBV20-1 to TRBJ1-2; D remains ambiguous. The CDR3 length is 10 residues. Trimming removed 2 bases at V and 10 bases at J, with 8 bases between. Germline CDR1 DFQATT, CDR2 SNEGSKA (reference sequence).

This clonotype was detected a few times. The genes are TRBV19 and TRBJ1-5, with 9 bases that match TRBD1. The J segment lost 0 bases and the V segment lost 6 bases, leaving 9 bases of the junction unmatched. The CDR3 totals 17 residues. From germline, CDR1 is LNHDA and CDR2 SQIVND (reference sequence). The CDR3 is CASRRGQGPDSNQPQHF. CDR3 sequence (DNA): TGTGCCAGTAGAAGGGGACAGGGACCCGATAGCAATCAGCCCCAGCATTTT. The full variable domain, completed using reference TRBV19 and TRBJ1-5, is DGGITQSPKYLFRKEGQNVTLSCEQNLNHDAMYWYRQDPGQGLRLIYYSQIVNDFQKGDIAEGYSVSREKKESFPLTVTSAQKNPTAFYLCASRRGQGPDSNQPQHFGDGTRLSIL.

The chain couples TRBV5-6 to TRBJ2-3; D perhaps matches TRBD1 (6 bases). With 1 base removed from V and 4 bases from J, the gap between germline ends came to 13 bases. Germline CDR1 is SGHDT and CDR2 is YYEEEE. The CDR3 has 15 residues. CDR3 amino acids: CASSLWLGGADTQYF. The CDR3, as DNA: TGTGCCAGCAGCTTGTGGCTAGGGGGTGCAGATACGCAGTATTTT.

This clonotype was counted a few times. This chain links TRBV10-3 with TRBJ2-3; 7 positions match TRBD2. V lost 8 bases, J lost 0 bases, and 5 bases stayed unmatched. The CDR3 is made up of 14 amino acids. Germline CDR1 is ENHRY and CDR2 is SYGVKD. The CDR3 is CAIGVGGSTDTQYF. The DNA for the CDR3 is TGTGCCATCGGAGTCGGGGGGAGCACAGATACGCAGTATTTT.

This clonotype was observed at least ten times. The DNA of the CDR3 is TGTGCCAGCAGCCCGGGACTTACCTCCTACGAGCAGTACTTC. Amino acids: CASSPGLTSYEQYF. The rearrangement joins TRBV9 to TRBJ2-7, with D possibly matching TRBD2 (6 bases). Germline V lookup: CDR1 SGDLS, CDR2 YYNGEE. The CDR3 is 14 amino acids. V was clipped by 4 bases and J by 0 bases, with 11 bases between them.

At least ten counts were recorded for this clonotype. V gene TRBV5-1 combines with J gene TRBJ2-7; 7 nucleotides agree with TRBD2. The CDR3 length is 13 residues. CDR1 is SGHRS, CDR2 YFSETQ, per germline. V was clipped by 4 bases and J by 0 bases; unmatched bases: 1. CDR3 bases: TGCGCCAGCAGCCGGACTAGCTCCTACGAGCAGTACTTC. Translation gives CASSRTSSYEQYF.

This clonotype showed up many times. The chain employs TRBV7-2 and TRBJ2-1, with D possibly matching TRBD2 (6 bases). The CDR3 consists of 15 residues. Trimming took off 4 bases at V and 10 bases at J, with 20 bases between the two ends. CDR1 SGHTA and CDR2 FQGNSA come from the germline V gene. CDR3 DNA: TGTGCCAGCAGCTCGGGACTCATCATTCAGGCCGAGCAGTTCTTC. Residues: CASSSGLIIQAEQFF. The full variable domain, completed using reference TRBV7-2 and TRBJ2-1, is GAGVSQSPSNKVTEKGKDVELRCDPISGHTALYWYRQSLGQGLEFLIYFQGNSAPDKSGLPSDRFSAERTGGSVSTLTIQRTQQEDSAVYLCASSSGLIIQAEQFFGPGTRLTVL.

This clonotype was seen ten or more times. This chain connects TRBV12-3 or TRBV12-4 to TRBJ2-1; TRBD2 matches at 8 bases. Unmatched junction bases numbered 13, after V lost 6 bases and J lost 9 bases. This CDR3 contains 15 residues. CDR3 region: CASRLLAVGGGEQFF. As DNA, the CDR3 is TGTGCCAGCAGACTACTAGCGGTGGGAGGGGGTGAGCAGTTCTTC.

This clonotype occurred a few times. This sequence joins TRBV29-1 and TRBJ1-4; perhaps TRBD1 as D (6 bases). Trimming removed 0 bases from V and 7 bases from J, with 9 bases in between. This CDR3 contains 13 residues. Germline V CDR1 and CDR2: SQVTM, ANQGSEA. CDR3 in amino acids: CSVEEGATEKLFF. CDR3 nucleotide sequence: TGCAGCGTTGAAGAGGGGGCAACTGAAAAACTGTTTTTT.

This clonotype showed up many times. V is TRBV15 and J is TRBJ2-1; maybe TRBD2 (6 bases). Germline assignment: CDR1 LNHNV and CDR2 YYDKDF (reference sequence). The CDR3 extends over 16 amino acids. V was clipped by 0 bases and J by 5 bases, with 14 bases between them. The chain's CDR3 is CATSRDQSSGHNEQFF. DNA for the CDR3: TGTGCCACCAGCAGAGATCAAAGTAGCGGTCACAATGAGCAGTTCTTC.

This clonotype was counted ten times or more. The genes are TRBV7-8 and TRBJ2-7; 13 bases match TRBD2. Germline V gene lookup returns CDR1 SGHVS and CDR2 FQNEAQ. V lost 6 bases to trimming and J lost 4 bases; unmatched junction nucleotides: 3. The CDR3 consists of 14 residues. The DNA of the CDR3 is TGTGCCAGCAGAGGGACTAGCGGGGTTTACGAGCAGTACTTC. Encoded protein: CASRGTSGVYEQYF.